The sequence of this T cell receptor (beta chain) was determined in a study of T cells in Graves' hyperthyroidism and ophthalmopathy. Hyperthyroidism, newly diagnosed and lasting under 2 months, affected patients aged 18 to 65. Cells are PBMCs isolated from roughly 10 ml of fresh blood. The investigators amplified TCR beta CDR3 regions from RNA transcripts. The HTBI primer set served for first-round RT-PCR of the TCR CDR3. TCRdb used MiXCR to reprocess the multiplex PCR reads, holding one entry per CDR3 protein. This repertoire shows some 760,000 distinct CDR3 sequences, 14% found once; its top ten account for about 10%. Ten or more counts support this clonotype. The V gene's germline CDR1 is PRHDT and CDR2 FYEKMQ (reference sequence). The CDR3 runs 12 residues. V was pared by 2 bases and J by 5 bases, with 6 bases between.

The clonotype was recovered from a woman aged 18-29 years with Graves' hyperthyroidism. V is TRBV13 and J is TRBJ1-1, with unresolved D. Specimen: blood. The chain's CDR3 is CASSLFVTEAFF. DNA of the CDR3: TGTGCCAGCAGCTTATTTGTGACTGAAGCTTTCTTT.